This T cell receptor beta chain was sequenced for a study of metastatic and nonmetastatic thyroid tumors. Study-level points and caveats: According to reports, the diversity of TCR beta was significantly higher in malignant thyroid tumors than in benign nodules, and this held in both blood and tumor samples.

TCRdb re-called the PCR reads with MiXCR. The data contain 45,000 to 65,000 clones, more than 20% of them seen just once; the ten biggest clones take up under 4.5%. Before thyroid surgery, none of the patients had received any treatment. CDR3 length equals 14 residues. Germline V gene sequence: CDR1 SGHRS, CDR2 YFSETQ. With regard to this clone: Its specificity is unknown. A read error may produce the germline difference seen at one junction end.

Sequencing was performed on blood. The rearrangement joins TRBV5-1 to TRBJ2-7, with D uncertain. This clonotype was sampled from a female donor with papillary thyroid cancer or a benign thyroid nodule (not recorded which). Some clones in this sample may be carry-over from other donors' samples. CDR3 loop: CASTLAIKNYEQYF. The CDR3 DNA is TGCGCCAGCACCTTGGCCATCAAAAATTACGAGCAGTACTTC.